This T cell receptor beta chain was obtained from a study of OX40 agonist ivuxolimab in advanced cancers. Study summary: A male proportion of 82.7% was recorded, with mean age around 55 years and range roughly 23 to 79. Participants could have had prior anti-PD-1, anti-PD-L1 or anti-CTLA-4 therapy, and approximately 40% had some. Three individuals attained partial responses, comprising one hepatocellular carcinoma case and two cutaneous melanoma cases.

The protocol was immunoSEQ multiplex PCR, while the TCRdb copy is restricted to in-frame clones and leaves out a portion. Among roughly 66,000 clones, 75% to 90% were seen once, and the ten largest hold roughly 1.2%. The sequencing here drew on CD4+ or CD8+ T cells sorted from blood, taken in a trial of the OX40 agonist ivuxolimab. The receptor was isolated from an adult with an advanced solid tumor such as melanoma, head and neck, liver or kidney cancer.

This CDR3 reads CASSTGVGDTEAFF. The CDR3, as DNA: TGTGCCAGTAGTACGGGGGTAGGGGACACTGAAGCTTTCTTT. V usage is TRBV19 and J usage is TRBJ1-1, with TRBD1 as a possible D gene (5 bases). Trimming removed 4 bases at V and 3 bases at J, with 12 bases between. The germline CDR1 and CDR2 sequences are LNHDA and SQIVND (reference sequence). The CDR3 is made up of 14 amino acids.